This note documents a single TCR beta chain sequence. The target antigen is unknown. The sample originates from a study of T cell responses to AZD1222 COVID-19 vaccine. Notes on the study in general: The number of AZD1222 recipients seropositive at baseline was only five to seven. Only after the peak T cell response were repertoires sampled.

Only in-frame clones appear in the TCRdb table, and some are missing; sequencing was by immunoSEQ multiplex PCR. This table has approximately 210,000 clones, about 89% appearing once. The sequenced sample was peripheral blood, obtained 28 days after the second AZD1222 dose. This TCR was sampled from an adult who received the AZD1222 COVID-19 vaccine.

CDR3 nucleotides: TGTGCCAGCAGCGAGTCCCCATCTTTCTCCTACGAGCAGTACTTC. Translating gives CASSESPSFSYEQYF. The chain has TRBV9 and TRBJ2-7; D is unclear. V lost 3 bases, J lost 0 bases, and 13 bases lay in between. This CDR3 is 15 amino acids long. Germline lookup yields CDR1 SGDLS and CDR2 YYNGEE.